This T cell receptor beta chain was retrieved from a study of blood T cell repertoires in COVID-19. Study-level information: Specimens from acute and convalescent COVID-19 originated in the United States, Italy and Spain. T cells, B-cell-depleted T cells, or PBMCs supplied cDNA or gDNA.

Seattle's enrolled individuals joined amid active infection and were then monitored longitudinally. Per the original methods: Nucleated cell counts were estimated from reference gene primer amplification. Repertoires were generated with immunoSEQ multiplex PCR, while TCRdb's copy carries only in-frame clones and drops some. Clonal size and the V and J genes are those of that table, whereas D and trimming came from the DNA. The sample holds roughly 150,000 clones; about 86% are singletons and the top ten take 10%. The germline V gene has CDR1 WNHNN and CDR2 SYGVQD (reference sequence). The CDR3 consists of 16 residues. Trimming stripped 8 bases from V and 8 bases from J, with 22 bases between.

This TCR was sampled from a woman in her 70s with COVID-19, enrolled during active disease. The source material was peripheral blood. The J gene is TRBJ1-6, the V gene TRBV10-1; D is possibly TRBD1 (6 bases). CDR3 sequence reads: CASLTRGLKIYSPLHF. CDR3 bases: TGCGCCAGCTTAACCAGGGGATTGAAGATATATTCACCCCTCCACTTT.